These T cell receptor beta chains were read from a single sample in a study of blood T cell repertoires in COVID-19. Generated by immunoSEQ multiplex PCR, the TCRdb table keeps only in-frame clones and is missing some. The sample lists a few hundred thousand clones, 80% to 90% occurring once. Sequencing was performed on PBMCs or T cells enriched from blood (not recorded which). The origin of the receptors is a woman in her sixties who had recovered from COVID-19. The CDR3 runs from the conserved cysteine through the conserved F or W. Fields, in order: CDR3 length, D gene, J gene, V gene, CDR3 protein. The D gene is left open where the match is weak.

cdr3_length: 12; d_call: .; j_call: TRBJ1-2; v_call: TRBV10-3; cdr3_aa: CAISENFYGYTF
cdr3_length: 17; d_call: .; j_call: TRBJ1-2; v_call: TRBV7-2; cdr3_aa: CASSLTVTTPRDYGYTF
cdr3_length: 15; d_call: .; j_call: TRBJ2-5; v_call: TRBV5-1; cdr3_aa: CASSLGGPYRETQYF
cdr3_length: 13; d_call: .; j_call: TRBJ2-3; v_call: TRBV7-9; cdr3_aa: CASSSTGKGAQYF
cdr3_length: 17; d_call: .; j_call: TRBJ1-1; v_call: TRBV12-5; cdr3_aa: CASGLVPFTGLNTEAFF
cdr3_length: 18; d_call: .; j_call: TRBJ1-2; v_call: TRBV4-2; cdr3_aa: CASSLIILKPGQENGYTF
cdr3_length: 17; d_call: TRBD2; j_call: TRBJ2-3; v_call: TRBV5-1; cdr3_aa: CASSPRYSGGAADTQYF
cdr3_length: 14; d_call: .; j_call: TRBJ1-4; v_call: TRBV19; cdr3_aa: CASRNRATNEKLFF
cdr3_length: 16; d_call: TRBD1; j_call: TRBJ1-4; v_call: TRBV14; cdr3_aa: CASSQERTGRHEKLFF
cdr3_length: 15; d_call: .; j_call: TRBJ2-7; v_call: TRBV11-3; cdr3_aa: CASSSTSGSTNEQYF
cdr3_length: 14; d_call: .; j_call: TRBJ1-1; v_call: TRBV5-4; cdr3_aa: CASRNDQGNPEAFF
cdr3_length: 14; d_call: TRBD1; j_call: TRBJ2-2; v_call: TRBV10-3; cdr3_aa: CAIGDRGNTGELFF
cdr3_length: 16; d_call: .; j_call: TRBJ2-1; v_call: TRBV21-1; cdr3_aa: CASSPGLGISYNEQFF
cdr3_length: 13; d_call: TRBD2; j_call: TRBJ2-7; v_call: TRBV19; cdr3_aa: CASSPDPGGEQYF
cdr3_length: 14; d_call: TRBD1; j_call: TRBJ1-2; v_call: TRBV5-1; cdr3_aa: CASNPGQGAGGYTF
cdr3_length: 13; d_call: .; j_call: TRBJ2-1; v_call: TRBV28; cdr3_aa: CASKTVGRDEQFF
cdr3_length: 16; d_call: TRBD1; j_call: TRBJ1-5; v_call: TRBV2; cdr3_aa: CASSHRTGTSNQPQHF
cdr3_length: 15; d_call: TRBD2; j_call: TRBJ2-1; v_call: TRBV7-2; cdr3_aa: CASSLGLAGGVEQFF
cdr3_length: 13; d_call: .; j_call: TRBJ2-7; v_call: TRBV7-2; cdr3_aa: CASSFGVDYEQYF
cdr3_length: 15; d_call: TRBD2; j_call: TRBJ2-3; v_call: TRBV2; cdr3_aa: CASTKLAGSTDTQYF
cdr3_length: 15; d_call: TRBD2; j_call: TRBJ2-2; v_call: TRBV10-3; cdr3_aa: CAISERGGPTGELFF
cdr3_length: 14; d_call: .; j_call: TRBJ1-2; v_call: TRBV2; cdr3_aa: CASSEDPGNYGYTF
cdr3_length: 14; d_call: .; j_call: TRBJ2-6; v_call: TRBV25-1; cdr3_aa: CASSDATGANVLTF
cdr3_length: 14; d_call: TRBD1; j_call: TRBJ2-3; v_call: TRBV5-4; cdr3_aa: CASSLSTGVDTQYF
cdr3_length: 15; d_call: TRBD1; j_call: TRBJ2-2; v_call: TRBV5-1; cdr3_aa: CASSPRTGESGELFF
cdr3_length: 15; d_call: TRBD1; j_call: TRBJ1-1; v_call: TRBV11-2; cdr3_aa: CASSPPGQGRTEAFF
cdr3_length: 13; d_call: .; j_call: TRBJ2-3; v_call: TRBV10-1; cdr3_aa: CASSDGVLDTQYF
cdr3_length: 15; d_call: .; j_call: TRBJ2-3; v_call: TRBV5-1; cdr3_aa: CASSSRDFNTDTQYF
cdr3_length: 14; d_call: .; j_call: TRBJ1-6; v_call: TRBV19; cdr3_aa: CASSTGGYNSPLHF
cdr3_length: 16; d_call: TRBD2; j_call: TRBJ2-2; v_call: TRBV3-1/TRBV3-2; cdr3_aa: CASSPLGGANTGELFF
cdr3_length: 15; d_call: TRBD1; j_call: TRBJ1-5; v_call: TRBV24-1; cdr3_aa: CATSAAGQGDQPQHF